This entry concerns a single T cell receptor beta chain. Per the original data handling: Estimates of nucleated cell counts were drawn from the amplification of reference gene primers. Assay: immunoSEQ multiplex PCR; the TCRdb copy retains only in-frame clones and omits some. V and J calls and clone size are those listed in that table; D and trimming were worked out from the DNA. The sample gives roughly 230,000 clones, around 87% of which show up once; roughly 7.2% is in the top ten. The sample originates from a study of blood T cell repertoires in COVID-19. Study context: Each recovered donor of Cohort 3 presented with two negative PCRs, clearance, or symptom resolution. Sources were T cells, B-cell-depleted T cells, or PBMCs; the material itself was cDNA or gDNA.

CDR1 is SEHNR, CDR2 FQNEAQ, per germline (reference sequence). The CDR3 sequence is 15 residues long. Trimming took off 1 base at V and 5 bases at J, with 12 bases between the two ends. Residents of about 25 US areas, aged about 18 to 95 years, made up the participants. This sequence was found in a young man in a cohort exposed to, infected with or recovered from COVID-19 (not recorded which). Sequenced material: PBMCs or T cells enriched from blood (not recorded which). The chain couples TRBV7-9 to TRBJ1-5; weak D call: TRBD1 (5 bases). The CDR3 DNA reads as TGTGCCAGCAGCTTAGGGGGGAGGGTAGATCAGCCCCAGCATTTT. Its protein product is CASSLGGRVDQPQHF.